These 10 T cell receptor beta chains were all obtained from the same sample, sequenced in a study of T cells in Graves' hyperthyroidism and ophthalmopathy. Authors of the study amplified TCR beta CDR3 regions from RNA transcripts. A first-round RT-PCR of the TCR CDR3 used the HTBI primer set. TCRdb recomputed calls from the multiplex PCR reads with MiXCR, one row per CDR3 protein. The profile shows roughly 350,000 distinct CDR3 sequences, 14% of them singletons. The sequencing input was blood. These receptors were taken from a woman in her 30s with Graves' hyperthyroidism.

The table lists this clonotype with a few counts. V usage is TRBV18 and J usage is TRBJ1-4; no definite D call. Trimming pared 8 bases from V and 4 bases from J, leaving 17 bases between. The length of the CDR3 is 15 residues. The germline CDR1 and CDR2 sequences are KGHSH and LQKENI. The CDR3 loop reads CASARYGRSNEKLFF. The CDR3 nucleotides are TGTGCCAGCGCCCGTTATGGCAGGAGTAATGAAAAACTGTTTTTT.

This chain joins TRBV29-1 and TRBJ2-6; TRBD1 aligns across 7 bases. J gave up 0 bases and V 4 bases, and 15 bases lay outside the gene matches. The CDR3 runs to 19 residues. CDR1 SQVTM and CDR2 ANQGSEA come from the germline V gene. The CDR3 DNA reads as TGCAGCGTTGTTGGGGGAGATCCCTCAGGGGGCTCTGGGGCCAACGTCCTGACTTTC. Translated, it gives CSVVGGDPSGGSGANVLTF.

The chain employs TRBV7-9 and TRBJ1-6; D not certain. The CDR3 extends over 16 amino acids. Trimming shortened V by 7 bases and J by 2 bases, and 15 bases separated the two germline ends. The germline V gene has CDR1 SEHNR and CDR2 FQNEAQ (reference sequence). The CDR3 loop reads CASIRTDNPYNSPLHF. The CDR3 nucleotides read TGTGCCAGCATCAGAACCGACAATCCCTATAATTCACCCCTCCACTTT.

The CDR3 DNA reads TGTGCCAGCAGCCAAGATACAGCGGGAGGGCGTCGGAATGGGTTCTTC. Translating gives CASSQDTAGGRRNGFF. The V gene is TRBV3-1, the J gene TRBJ2-1, with 10 bases lining up with TRBD2. After removal of 0 bases from V and 15 bases from J, the junction contained 14 bases not matched to a gene. CDR3 length equals 16 residues. Germline CDR1 reads LGHDT; CDR2 reads YNNKEL (reference sequence).

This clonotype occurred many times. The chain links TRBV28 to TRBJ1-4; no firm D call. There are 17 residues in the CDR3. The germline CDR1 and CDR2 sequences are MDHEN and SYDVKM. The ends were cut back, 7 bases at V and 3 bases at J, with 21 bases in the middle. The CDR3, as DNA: TGTGCCAGCACCCTACCGGCCACGGGAAGCCCTAATGAAAAACTGTTTTTT. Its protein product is CASTLPATGSPNEKLFF.

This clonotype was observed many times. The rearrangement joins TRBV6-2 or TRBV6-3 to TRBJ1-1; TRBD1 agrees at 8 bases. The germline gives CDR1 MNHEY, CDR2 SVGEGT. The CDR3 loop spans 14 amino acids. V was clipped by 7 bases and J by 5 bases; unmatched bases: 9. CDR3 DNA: TGTGCCAGCATGCTGGCAGGGGGCAGGACTGAAGCTTTCTTT. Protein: CASMLAGGRTEAFF.

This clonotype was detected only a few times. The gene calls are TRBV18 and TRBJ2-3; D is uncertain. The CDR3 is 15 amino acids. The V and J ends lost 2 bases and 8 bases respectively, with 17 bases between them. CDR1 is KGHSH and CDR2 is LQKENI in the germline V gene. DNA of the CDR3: TGTGCCAGCTCACCAGTTGGCAGCGTGCATAGTACGCAGTATTTT. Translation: CASSPVGSVHSTQYF.

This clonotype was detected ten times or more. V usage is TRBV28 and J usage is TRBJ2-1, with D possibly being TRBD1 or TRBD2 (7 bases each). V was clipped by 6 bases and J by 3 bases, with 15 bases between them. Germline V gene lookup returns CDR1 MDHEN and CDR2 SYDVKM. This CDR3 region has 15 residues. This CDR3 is CASSGGTDFYNEQFF. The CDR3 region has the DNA TGTGCCAGCAGCGGGGGGACAGACTTCTACAATGAGCAGTTCTTC.

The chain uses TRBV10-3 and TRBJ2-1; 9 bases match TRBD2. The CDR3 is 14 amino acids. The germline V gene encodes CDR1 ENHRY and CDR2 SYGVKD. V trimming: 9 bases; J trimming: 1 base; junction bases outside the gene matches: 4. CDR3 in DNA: TGTGCCATATATAGCGGGAGATCCTACAATGAGCAGTTCTTC. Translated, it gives CAIYSGRSYNEQFF.

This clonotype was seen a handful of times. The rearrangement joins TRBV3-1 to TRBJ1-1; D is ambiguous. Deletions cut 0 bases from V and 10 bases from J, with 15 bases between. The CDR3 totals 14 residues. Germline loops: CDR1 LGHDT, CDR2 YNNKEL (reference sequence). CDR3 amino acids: CASSQEAFEYGAFF. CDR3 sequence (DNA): TGTGCCAGCAGCCAAGAAGCTTTCGAATATGGAGCTTTCTTT.